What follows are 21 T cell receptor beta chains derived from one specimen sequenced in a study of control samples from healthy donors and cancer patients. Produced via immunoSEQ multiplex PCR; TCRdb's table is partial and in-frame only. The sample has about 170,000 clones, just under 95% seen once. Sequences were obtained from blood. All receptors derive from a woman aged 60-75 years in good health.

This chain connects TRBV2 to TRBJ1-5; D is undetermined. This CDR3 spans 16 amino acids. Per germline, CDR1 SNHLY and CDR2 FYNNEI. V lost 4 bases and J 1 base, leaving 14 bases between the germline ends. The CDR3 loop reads CASSGRGFGSNQPQHF. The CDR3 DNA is TGTGCCAGCAGTGGTCGCGGGTTTGGCAGCAATCAGCCCCAGCATTTT. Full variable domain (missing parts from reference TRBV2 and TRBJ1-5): EPEVTQTPSHQVTQMGQEVILRCVPISNHLYFYWYRQILGQKVEFLVSFYNNEISEKSEIFDDQFSVERPDGSNFTLKIRSTKLEDSAMYFCASSGRGFGSNQPQHFGDGTRLSIL.

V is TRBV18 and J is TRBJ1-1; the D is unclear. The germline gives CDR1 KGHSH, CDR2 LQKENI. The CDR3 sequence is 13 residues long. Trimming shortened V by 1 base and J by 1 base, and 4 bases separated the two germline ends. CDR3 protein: CASSPLSNTEAFF. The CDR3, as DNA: TGTGCCAGCTCACCACTTTCGAACACTGAAGCTTTCTTT.

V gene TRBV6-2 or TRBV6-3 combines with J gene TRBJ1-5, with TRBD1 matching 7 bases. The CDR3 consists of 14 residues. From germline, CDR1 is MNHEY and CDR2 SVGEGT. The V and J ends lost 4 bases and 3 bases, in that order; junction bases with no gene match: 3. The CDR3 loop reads CASSSTGTNQPQHF. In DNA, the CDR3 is TGTGCCAGCAGTTCGACAGGGACCAATCAGCCCCAGCATTTT.

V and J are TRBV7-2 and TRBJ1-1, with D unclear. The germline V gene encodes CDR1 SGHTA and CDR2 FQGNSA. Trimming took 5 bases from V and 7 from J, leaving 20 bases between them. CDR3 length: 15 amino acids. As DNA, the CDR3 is TGTGCCAGCAGCCCCCCCTCATCAATGAGGCTTGAAGCTTTCTTT. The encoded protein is CASSPPSSMRLEAFF. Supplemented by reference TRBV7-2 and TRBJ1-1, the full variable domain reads GAGVSQSPSNKVTEKGKDVELRCDPISGHTALYWYRQSLGQGLEFLIYFQGNSAPDKSGLPSDRFSAERTGGSVSTLTIQRTQQEDSAVYLCASSPPSSMRLEAFFGQGTRLTVV.

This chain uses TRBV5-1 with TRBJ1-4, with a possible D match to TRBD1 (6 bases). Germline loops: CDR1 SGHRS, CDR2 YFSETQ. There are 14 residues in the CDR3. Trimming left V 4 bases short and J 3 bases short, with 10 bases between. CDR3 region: CASSRTESNEKLFF. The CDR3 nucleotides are TGCGCCAGCAGCCGGACAGAGTCTAATGAAAAACTGTTTTTT.

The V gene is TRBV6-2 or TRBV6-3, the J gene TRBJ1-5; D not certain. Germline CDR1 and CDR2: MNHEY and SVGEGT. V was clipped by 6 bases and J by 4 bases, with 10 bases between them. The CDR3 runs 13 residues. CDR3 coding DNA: TGTGCCAGCAGCATGACCCCAAATCAGCCCCAGCATTTT. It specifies CASSMTPNQPQHF.

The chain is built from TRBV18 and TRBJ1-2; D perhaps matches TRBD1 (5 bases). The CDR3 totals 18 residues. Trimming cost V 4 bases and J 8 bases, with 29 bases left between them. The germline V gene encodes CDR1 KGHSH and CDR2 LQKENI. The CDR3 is CASSRNAPNPGATLGYTF. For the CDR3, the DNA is TGTGCCAGCTCACGAAACGCCCCAAACCCCGGGGCAACTCTGGGCTACACCTTC. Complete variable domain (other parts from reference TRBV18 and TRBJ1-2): NAGVMQNPRHLVRRRGQEARLRCSPMKGHSHVYWYRQLPEEGLKFMVYLQKENIIDESGMPKERFSAEFPKEGPSILRIQQVVRGDSAAYFCASSRNAPNPGATLGYTFGSGTRLTVV.

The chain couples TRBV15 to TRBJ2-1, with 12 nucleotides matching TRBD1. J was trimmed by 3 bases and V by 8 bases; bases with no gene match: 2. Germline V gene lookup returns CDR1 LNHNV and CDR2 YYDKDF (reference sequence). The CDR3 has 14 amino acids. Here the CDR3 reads CATWDRGLYNEQFF. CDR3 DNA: TGTGCCACCTGGGACAGGGGGCTCTACAATGAGCAGTTCTTC.

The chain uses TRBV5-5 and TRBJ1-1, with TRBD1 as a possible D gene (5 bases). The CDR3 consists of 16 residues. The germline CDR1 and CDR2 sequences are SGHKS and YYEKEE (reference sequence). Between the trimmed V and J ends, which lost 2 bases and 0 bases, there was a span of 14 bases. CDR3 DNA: TGTGCCAGCAGCTTAGGGGCCAGCATCATGAACACTGAAGCTTTCTTT. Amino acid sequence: CASSLGASIMNTEAFF.

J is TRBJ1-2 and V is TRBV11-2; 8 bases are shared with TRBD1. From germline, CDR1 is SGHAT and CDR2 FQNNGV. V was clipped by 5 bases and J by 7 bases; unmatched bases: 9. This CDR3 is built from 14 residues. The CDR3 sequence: CASSPSDRGFGYTF. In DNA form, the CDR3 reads TGTGCCAGCAGCCCCTCTGACAGGGGATTTGGCTACACCTTC.

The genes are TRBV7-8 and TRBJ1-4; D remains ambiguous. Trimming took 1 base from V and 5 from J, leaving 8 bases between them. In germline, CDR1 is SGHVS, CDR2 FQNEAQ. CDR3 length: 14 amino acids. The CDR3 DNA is TGTGCCAGCAGCTTAGGTAGGAGGAATGAAAAACTGTTTTTT. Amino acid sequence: CASSLGRRNEKLFF.

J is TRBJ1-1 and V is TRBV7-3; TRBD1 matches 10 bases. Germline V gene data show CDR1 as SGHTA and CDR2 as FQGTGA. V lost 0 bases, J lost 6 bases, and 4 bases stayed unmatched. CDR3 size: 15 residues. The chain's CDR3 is CASSLTTGGIAEAFF. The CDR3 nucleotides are TGTGCCAGCAGCTTAACGACAGGGGGCATCGCTGAAGCTTTCTTT.

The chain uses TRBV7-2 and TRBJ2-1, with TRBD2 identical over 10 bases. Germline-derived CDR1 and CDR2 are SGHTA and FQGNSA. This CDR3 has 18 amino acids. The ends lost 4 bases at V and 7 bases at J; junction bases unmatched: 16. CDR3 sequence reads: CASSSRPLAGAKKNEQFF. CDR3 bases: TGTGCCAGCAGCTCAAGACCCCTAGCGGGAGCGAAAAAAAATGAGCAGTTCTTC.

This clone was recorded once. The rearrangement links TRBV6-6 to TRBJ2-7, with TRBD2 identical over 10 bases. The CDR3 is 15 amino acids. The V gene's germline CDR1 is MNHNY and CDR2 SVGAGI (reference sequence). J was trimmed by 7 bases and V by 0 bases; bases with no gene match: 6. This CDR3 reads CASSYSVERGGEQYF. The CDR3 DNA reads TGTGCCAGCAGTTACTCGGTCGAGCGGGGGGGGGAGCAGTACTTC.

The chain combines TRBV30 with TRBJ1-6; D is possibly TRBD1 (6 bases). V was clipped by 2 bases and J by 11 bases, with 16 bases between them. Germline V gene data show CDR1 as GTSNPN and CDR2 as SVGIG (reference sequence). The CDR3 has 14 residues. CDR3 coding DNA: TGTGCCTGGAGTTTTGGGGGCGACGGTCCACCCCTCCACTTT. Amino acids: CAWSFGGDGPPLHF. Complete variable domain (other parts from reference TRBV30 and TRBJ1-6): SQTIHQWPATLVQPVGSPLSLECTVEGTSNPNLYWYRQAAGRGLQLLFYSVGIGQISSEVPQNLSASRPQDRQFILSSKKLLLSDSGFYLCAWSFGGDGPPLHFGNGTRLTVT.

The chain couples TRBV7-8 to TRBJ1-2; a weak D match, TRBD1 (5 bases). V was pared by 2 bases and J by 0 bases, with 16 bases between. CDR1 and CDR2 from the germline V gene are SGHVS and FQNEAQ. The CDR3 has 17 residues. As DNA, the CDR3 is TGTGCCAGCAGCTTAATCGGGCGAGGGGTGGCTAACTATGGCTACACCTTC. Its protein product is CASSLIGRGVANYGYTF.

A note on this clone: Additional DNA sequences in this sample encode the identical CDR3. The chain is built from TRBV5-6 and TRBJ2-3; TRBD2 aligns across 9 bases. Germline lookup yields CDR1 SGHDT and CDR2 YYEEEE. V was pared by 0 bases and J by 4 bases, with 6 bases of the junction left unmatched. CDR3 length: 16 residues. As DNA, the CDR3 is TGTGCCAGCAGCTTGGGGGGCGGGGGGGCGGCAGATACGCAGTATTTT. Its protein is CASSLGGGGAADTQYF. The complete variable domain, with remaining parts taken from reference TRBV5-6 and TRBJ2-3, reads DAGVTQSPTHLIKTRGQQVTLRCSPKSGHDTVSWYQQALGQGPQFIFQYYEEEERQRGNFPDRFSGHQFPNYSSELNVNALLLGDSALYLCASSLGGGGAADTQYFGPGTRLTVL.

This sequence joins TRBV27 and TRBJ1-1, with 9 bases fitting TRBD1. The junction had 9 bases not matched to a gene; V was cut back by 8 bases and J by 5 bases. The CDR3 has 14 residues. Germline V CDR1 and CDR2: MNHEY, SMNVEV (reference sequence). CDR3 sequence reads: CASRHRGRGTEAFF. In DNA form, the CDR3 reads TGTGCCAGCCGACACAGGGGGCGAGGAACTGAAGCTTTCTTT.

CDR3 protein: CASSIAGTHSYNEQFF. The DNA of the CDR3 is TGTGCCAGTAGTATAGCGGGGACACACTCCTACAATGAGCAGTTCTTC. The chain uses TRBV19 and TRBJ2-1; a weak D match, TRBD1 (6 bases). CDR1 and CDR2 (germline): LNHDA, SQIVND (reference sequence). The V end was cut by 1 base, the J end by 0 bases, with 10 bases between. The CDR3 runs to 16 residues.

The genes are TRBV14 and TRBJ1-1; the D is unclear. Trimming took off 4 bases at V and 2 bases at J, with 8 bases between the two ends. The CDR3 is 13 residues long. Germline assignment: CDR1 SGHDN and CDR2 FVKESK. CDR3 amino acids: CASSRQANTEAFF. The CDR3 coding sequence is TGTGCCAGCAGCCGGCAGGCAAACACTGAAGCTTTCTTT.

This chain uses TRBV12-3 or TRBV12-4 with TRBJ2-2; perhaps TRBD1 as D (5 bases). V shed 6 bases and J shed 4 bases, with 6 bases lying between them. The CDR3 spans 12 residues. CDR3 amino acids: CASRGVTGELFF. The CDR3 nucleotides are TGTGCCAGCAGAGGGGTCACCGGGGAGCTGTTTTTT.